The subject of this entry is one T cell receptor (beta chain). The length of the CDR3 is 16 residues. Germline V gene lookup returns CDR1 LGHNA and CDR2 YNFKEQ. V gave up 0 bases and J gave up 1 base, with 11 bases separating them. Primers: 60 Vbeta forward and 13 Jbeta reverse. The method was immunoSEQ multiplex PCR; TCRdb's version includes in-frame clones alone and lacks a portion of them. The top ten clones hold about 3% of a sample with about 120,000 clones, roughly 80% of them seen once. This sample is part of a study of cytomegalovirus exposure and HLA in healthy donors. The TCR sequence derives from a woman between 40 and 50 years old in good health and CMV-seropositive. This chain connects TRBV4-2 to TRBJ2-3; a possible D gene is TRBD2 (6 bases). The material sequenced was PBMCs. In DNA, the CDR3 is TGTGCCAGCAGCCAAGACTTCCAGCGGGGCACAGATACGCAGTATTTT. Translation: CASSQDFQRGTDTQYF.